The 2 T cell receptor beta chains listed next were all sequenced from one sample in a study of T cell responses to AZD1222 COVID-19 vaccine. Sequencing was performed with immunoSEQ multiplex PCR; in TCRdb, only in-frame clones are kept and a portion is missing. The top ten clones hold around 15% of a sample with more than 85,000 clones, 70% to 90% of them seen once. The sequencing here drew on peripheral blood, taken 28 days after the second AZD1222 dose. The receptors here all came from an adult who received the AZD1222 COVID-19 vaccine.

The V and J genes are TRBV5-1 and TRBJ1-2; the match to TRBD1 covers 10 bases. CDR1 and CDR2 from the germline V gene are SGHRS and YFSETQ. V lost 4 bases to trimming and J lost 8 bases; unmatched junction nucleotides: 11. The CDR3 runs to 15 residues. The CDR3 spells CASSDRGQGSAGYTF. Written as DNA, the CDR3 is TGCGCCAGCAGCGACAGGGGACAGGGGTCGGCGGGCTACACCTTC.

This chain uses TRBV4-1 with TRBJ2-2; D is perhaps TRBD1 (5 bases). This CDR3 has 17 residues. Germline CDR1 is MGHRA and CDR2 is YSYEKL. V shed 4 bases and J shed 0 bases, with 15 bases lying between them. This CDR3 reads CASSPSTVFANTGELFF. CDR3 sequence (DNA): TGCGCCAGCAGCCCCTCGACAGTGTTCGCGAACACCGGGGAGCTGTTTTTT.